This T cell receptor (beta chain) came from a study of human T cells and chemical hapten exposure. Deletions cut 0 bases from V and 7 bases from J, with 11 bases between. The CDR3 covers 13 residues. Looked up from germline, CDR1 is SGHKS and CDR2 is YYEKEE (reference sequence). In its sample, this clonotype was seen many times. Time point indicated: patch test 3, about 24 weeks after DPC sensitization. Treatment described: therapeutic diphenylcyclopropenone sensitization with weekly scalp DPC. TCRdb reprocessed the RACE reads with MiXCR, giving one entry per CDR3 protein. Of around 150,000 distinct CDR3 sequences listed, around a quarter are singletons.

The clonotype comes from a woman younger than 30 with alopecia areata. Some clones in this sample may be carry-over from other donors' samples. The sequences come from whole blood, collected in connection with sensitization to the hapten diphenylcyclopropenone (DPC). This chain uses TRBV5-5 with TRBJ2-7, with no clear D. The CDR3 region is CASSLVGVGEQYF. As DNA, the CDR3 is TGTGCCAGCAGCTTGGTCGGCGTGGGGGAGCAGTACTTC. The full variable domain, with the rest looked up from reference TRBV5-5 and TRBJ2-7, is DAGVTQSPTHLIKTRGQQVTLRCSPISGHKSVSWYQQVLGQGPQFIFQYYEKEERGRGNFPDRFSARQFPNYSSELNVNALLLGDSALYLCASSLVGVGEQYFGPGTRLTVT.